This T cell receptor beta chain appears in the sequencing data of a study of cytomegalovirus exposure and HLA in healthy donors. As for the study in general: Researchers found that around 80% of over 350 genotyped donors fell within the Caucasian-associated ancestry cluster.

Note on this clone: The antigen remains undetermined.

The germline V gene has CDR1 LNHDA and CDR2 SQIVND (reference sequence). This CDR3 has 14 amino acids. The V and J ends lost 5 bases and 9 bases respectively, with 17 bases between them. Researchers ran the PCR with 60 Vbeta and 13 Jbeta primers. Sequencing used immunoSEQ multiplex PCR; TCRdb keeps in-frame clones, though not all of them. The profile shows 130,000 or so clones, roughly three fifths of them singletons. General study results and limits: Roughly uniform sequencing depth across donors was assumed, possibly incorrectly.

The receptor was isolated from a woman between 40 and 55 years old in good health and CMV-seropositive. The chain is built from TRBV19 and TRBJ1-5; possibly TRBD1 for D (6 bases). Sample: PBMCs. The CDR3 DNA reads TGTGCCAGTAGTGCTAGGACAGCCCAGGGGCCCCAGCATTTT. It yields the protein CASSARTAQGPQHF.